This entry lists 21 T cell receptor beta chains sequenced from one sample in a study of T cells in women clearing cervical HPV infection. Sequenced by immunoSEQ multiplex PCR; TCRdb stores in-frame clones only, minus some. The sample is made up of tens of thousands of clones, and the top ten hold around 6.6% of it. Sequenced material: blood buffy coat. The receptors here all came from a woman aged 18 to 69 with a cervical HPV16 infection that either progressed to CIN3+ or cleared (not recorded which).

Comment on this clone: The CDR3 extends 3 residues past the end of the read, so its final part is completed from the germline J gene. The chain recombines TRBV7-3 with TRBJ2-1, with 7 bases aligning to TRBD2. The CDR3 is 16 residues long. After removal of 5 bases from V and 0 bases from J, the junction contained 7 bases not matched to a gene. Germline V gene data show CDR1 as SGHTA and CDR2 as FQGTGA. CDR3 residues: CASSEERGRSYNEQFF. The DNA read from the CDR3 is TGTGCCAGCAGCGAAGAGCGGGGCCGCTCCTACAATGAG.

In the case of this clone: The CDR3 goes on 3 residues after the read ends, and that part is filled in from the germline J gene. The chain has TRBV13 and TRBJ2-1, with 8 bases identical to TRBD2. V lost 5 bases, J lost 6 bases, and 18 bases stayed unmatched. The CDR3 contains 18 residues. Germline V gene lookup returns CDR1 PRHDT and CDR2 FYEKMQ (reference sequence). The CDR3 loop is CASSGVGVRGLAGNEQFF. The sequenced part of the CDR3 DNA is TGTGCCAGCAGCGGGGTGGGAGTCCGGGGCCTAGCGGGCAATGAG.

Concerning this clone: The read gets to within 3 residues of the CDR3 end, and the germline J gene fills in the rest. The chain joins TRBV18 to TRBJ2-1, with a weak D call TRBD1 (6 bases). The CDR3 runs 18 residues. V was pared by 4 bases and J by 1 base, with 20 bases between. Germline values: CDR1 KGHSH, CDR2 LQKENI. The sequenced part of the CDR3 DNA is TGTGCCAGCTCACTCCTTTCACCTGGACAGTTTTCCTACAATGAG. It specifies CASSLLSPGQFSYNE. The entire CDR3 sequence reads CASSLLSPGQFSYNEQFF.

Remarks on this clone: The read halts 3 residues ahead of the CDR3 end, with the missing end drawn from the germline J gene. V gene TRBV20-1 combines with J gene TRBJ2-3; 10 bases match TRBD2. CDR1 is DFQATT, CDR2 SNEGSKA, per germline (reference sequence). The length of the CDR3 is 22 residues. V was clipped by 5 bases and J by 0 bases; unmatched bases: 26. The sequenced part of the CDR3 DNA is TGCAGTGCTCCGATAGCGGGGGGCGTTAAATTTGGCAGGTCAACTAGCACAGATACG. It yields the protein CSAPIAGGVKFGRSTSTDT. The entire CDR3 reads CSAPIAGGVKFGRSTSTDTQYF.

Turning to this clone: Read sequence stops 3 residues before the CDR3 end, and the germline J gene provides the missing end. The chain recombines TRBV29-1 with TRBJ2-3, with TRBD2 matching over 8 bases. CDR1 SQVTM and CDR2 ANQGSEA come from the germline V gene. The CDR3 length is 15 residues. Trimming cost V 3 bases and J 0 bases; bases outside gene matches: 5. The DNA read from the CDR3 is TGCAGCGTTGACCAGCGGGGGAGTAGCACAGATACG. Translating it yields CSVDQRGSSTDT. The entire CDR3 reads CSVDQRGSSTDTQYF.

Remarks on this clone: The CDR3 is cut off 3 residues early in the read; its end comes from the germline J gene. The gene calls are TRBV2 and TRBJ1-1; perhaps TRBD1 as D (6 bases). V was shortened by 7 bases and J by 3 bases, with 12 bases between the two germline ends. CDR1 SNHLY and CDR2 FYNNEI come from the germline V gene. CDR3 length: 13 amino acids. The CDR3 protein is CASTSQGYTEAFF. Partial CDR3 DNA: TGTGCCAGCACCAGCCAGGGGTACACTGAA.

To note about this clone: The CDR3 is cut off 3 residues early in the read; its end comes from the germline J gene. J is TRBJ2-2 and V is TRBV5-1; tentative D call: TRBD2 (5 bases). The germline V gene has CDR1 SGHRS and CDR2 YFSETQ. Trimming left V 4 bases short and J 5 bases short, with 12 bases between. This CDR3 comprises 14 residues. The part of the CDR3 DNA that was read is TGCGCCAGCAGCCTTGCGGGCCAAACCGGGGAG. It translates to CASSLAGQTGE. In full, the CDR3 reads CASSLAGQTGELFF.

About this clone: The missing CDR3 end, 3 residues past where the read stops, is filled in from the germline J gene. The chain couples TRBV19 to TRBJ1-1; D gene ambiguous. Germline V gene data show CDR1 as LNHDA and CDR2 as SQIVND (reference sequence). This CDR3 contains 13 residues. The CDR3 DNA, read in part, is TGTGCCAGTAGTATAACGACCAGGAGAGAA. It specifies CASSITTRRE. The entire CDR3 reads CASSITTRREAFF.

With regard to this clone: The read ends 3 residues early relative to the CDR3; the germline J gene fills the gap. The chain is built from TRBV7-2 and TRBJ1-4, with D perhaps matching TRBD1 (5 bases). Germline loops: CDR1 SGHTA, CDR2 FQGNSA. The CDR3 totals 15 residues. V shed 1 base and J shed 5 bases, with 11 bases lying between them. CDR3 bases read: TGTGCCAGCAGCTTAGGGACATACCCCAATGAAAAA. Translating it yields CASSLGTYPNEK. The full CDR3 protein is CASSLGTYPNEKLFF. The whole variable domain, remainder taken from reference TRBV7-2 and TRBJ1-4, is GAGVSQSPSNKVTEKGKDVELRCDPISGHTALYWYRQSLGQGLEFLIYFQGNSAPDKSGLPSDRFSAERTGGSVSTLTIQRTQQEDSAVYLCASSLGTYPNEKLFFGSGTQLSVL.

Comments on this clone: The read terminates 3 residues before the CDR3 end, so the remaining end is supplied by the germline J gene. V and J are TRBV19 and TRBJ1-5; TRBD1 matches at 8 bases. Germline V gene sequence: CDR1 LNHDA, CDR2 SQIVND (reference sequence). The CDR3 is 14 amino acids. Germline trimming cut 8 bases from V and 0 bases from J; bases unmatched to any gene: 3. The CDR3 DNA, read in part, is TGTGCCAGTCACAGGGGGTATAGCAATCAGCCC. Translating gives CASHRGYSNQP. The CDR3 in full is CASHRGYSNQPQHF. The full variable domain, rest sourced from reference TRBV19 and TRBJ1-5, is DGGITQSPKYLFRKEGQNVTLSCEQNLNHDAMYWYRQDPGQGLRLIYYSQIVNDFQKGDIAEGYSVSREKKESFPLTVTSAQKNPTAFYLCASHRGYSNQPQHFGDGTRLSIL.

CDR3 sequence: CASSSGGGPNTQYF. The sequenced CDR3 bases are TGTGCCAGCAGCTCGGGGGGAGGCCCGAATACG. This chain uses TRBV7-2 with TRBJ2-3; TRBD2 agrees at 7 bases. The read terminates 3 residues ahead of where the CDR3 ends, so the germline J gene completes it. Germline V gives CDR1 SGHTA, CDR2 FQGNSA. The CDR3 covers 14 residues. The junction had 8 bases not matched to a gene; V was cut back by 4 bases and J by 7 bases.

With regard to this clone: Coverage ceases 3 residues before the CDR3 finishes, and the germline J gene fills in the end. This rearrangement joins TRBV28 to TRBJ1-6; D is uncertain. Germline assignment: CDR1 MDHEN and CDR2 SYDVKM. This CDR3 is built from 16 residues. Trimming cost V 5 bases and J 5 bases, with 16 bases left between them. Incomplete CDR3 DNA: TGTGCCAGCAGTCCACTCTCTCGACGGGATAATTCACCC. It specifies CASSPLSRRDNSP. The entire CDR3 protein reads CASSPLSRRDNSPLHF.

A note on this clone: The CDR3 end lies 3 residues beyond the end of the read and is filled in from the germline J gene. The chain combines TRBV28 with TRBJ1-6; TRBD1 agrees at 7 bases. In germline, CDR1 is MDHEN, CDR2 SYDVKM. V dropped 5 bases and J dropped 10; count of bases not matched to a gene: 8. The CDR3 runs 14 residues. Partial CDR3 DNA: TGTGCCAGCAGTCCCTCGACAGGGTTCTCACCC. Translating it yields CASSPSTGFSP. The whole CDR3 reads CASSPSTGFSPLHF.

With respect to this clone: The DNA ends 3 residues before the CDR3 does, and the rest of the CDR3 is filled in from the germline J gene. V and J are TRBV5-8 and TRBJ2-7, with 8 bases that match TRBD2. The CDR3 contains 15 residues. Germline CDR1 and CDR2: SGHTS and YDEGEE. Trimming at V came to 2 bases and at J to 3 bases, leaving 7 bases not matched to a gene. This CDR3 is CASSFESGGFYEQYF. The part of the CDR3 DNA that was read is TGTGCCAGCAGCTTCGAAAGCGGGGGTTTCTACGAG. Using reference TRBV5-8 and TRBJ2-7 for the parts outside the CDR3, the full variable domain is EAGVTQSPTHLIKTRGQQATLRCSPISGHTSVYWYQQALGLGLQFLLWYDEGEERNRGNFPPRFSGRQFPNYSSELNVNALELEDSALYLCASSFESGGFYEQYFGPGTRLTVT.

CDR3 sequence: CASSSYVSYEQYF. The covered CDR3 bases are TGCGCCAGCAGCTCCTACGTTTCCTACGAG. V and J are TRBV5-1 and TRBJ2-7; unclear D gene. The read ends 3 residues shy of where the CDR3 ends; the end is completed using the germline J gene. V lost 3 bases and J lost 1, with 8 bases in between. Germline V gene lookup returns CDR1 SGHRS and CDR2 YFSETQ. The CDR3 has 13 amino acids.

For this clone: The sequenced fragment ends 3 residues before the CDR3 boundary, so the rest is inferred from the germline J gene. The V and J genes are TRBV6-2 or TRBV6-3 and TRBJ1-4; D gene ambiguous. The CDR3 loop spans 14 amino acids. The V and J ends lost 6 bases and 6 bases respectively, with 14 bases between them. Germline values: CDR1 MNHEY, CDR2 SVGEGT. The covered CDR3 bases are TGTGCCAGCAGCCGTCGACCCCGGGATGAAAAA. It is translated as CASSRRPRDEK. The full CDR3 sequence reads CASSRRPRDEKLFF.

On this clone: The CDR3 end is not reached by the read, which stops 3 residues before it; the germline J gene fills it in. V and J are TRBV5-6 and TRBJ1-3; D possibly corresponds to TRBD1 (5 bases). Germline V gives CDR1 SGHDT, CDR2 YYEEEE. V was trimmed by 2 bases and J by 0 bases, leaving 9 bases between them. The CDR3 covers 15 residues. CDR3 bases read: TGTGCCAGCAGCTTAGGACAACTCTCTGGAAACACC. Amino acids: CASSLGQLSGNT. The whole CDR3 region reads CASSLGQLSGNTIYF.

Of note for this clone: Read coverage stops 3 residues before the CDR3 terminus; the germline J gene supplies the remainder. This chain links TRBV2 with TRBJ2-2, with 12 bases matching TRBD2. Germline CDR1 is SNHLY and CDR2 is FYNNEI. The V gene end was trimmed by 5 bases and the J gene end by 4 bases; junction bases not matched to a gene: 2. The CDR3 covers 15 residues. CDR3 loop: CASSRLAGVTGELFF. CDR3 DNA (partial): TGTGCCAGCAGTAGACTAGCGGGGGTCACCGGGGAG.

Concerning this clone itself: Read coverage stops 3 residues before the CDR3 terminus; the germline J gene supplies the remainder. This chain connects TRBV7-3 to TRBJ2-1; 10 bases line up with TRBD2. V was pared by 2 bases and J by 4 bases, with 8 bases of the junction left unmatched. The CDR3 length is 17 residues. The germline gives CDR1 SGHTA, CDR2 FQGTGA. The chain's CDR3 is CASSLRTLAGVYNEQFF. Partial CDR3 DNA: TGTGCCAGCAGCTTACGGACCCTAGCGGGGGTTTACAATGAG.

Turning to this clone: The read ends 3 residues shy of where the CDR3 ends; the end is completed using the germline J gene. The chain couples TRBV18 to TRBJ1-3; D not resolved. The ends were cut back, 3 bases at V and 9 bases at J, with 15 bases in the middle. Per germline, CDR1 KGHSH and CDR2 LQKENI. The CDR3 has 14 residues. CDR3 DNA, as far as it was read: TGTGCCAGCTCACCTCCGGCACAGCCCGGCACC. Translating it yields CASSPPAQPGT. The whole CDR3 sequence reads CASSPPAQPGTIYF.

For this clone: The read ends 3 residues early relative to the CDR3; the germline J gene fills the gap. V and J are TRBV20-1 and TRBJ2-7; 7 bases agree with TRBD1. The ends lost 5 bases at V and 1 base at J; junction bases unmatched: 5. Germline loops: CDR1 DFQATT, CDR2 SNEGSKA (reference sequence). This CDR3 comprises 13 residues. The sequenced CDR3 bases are TGCAGTGCTGGAAGGGACAGTTCCTACGAG. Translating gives CSAGRDSSYE. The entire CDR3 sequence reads CSAGRDSSYEQYF.